Presented here are 31 T cell receptor beta chains from one specimen sequenced in a study of cytomegalovirus exposure and HLA in healthy donors. Primers: 60 Vbeta forward and 13 Jbeta reverse. Clones were read by immunoSEQ multiplex PCR, and TCRdb kept only the in-frame ones, dropping some. The sample carries about 41,000 clones, approximately 81% recorded once. The sample consisted of PBMCs. These receptor sequences come from a man aged 50 to 59 in good health and CMV-seronegative.

The chain carries TRBV4-3 and TRBJ2-1; the match to TRBD2 covers 7 bases. The CDR3 spans 16 residues. CDR1 LGHNA and CDR2 YSLEER come from the germline V gene. V lost 0 bases to trimming and J lost 0 bases; unmatched junction nucleotides: 2. The CDR3 loop is CASSQDGGVSYNEQFF. CDR3 bases: TGCGCCAGCAGCCAAGATGGGGGGGTCTCCTACAATGAGCAGTTCTTC.

The chain is built from TRBV7-9 and TRBJ2-2; possibly TRBD1 for D (6 bases). CDR3 size: 16 residues. Germline V gives CDR1 SEHNR, CDR2 FQNEAQ (reference sequence). Trimming stripped 3 bases from V and 3 bases from J, with 14 bases between. CDR3 loop: CASSFGPGVDTGELFF. DNA for the CDR3: TGTGCCAGCAGCTTTGGTCCAGGGGTCGACACCGGGGAGCTGTTTTTT. The variable domain in full, with the rest retrieved from reference TRBV7-9 and TRBJ2-2, is DTGVSQNPRHKITKRGQNVTFRCDPISEHNRLYWYRQTLGQGPEFLTYFQNEAQLEKSRLLSDRFSAERPKGSFSTLEIQRTEQGDSAMYLCASSFGPGVDTGELFFGEGSRLTVL.

CDR3 sequence: CASRRTEASYNEQFF. CDR3 bases: TGTGCCAGCAGGAGGACAGAGGCCTCCTACAATGAGCAGTTCTTC. J is TRBJ2-1 and V is TRBV6-1; tentatively, D is TRBD1 (6 bases). Trimming removed 6 bases at V and 0 bases at J, with 12 bases between. Per the germline V gene, CDR1 is MNHNS and CDR2 is SASEGT. This CDR3 has 15 amino acids.

The genes are TRBV2 and TRBJ1-1; a weak D match, TRBD1 (6 bases). V shed 5 bases and J shed 3 bases, with 13 bases lying between them. Germline V gene sequence: CDR1 SNHLY, CDR2 FYNNEI. This CDR3 has 14 residues. CDR3 nucleotides: TGTGCCAGCAGTCCTGGCACAGGGTACACTGAAGCTTTCTTT. Translation gives CASSPGTGYTEAFF.

V usage is TRBV9 and J usage is TRBJ2-7, with TRBD1 as a possible D gene (5 bases). The germline V and J ends were trimmed by 0 bases and 2 bases, with 9 bases remaining between them. This CDR3 contains 14 residues. The germline CDR1 and CDR2 sequences are SGDLS and YYNGEE. Here the CDR3 DNA reads TGTGCCAGCAGCGTAGAACAGGACCCCTACGAGCAGTACTTC. This codes for CASSVEQDPYEQYF.

The chain employs TRBV7-3 and TRBJ2-3, with TRBD2 matching over 9 bases. This CDR3 has 15 amino acids. CDR1 and CDR2 from the germline V gene are SGHTA and FQGTGA. Trimming cost V 2 bases and J 1 base; bases outside gene matches: 1. In DNA, the CDR3 is TGTGCCAGCAGCTTAGCTAGCGGGGGCACAGATACGCAGTATTTT. Residues: CASSLASGGTDTQYF.

The chain employs TRBV4-3 and TRBJ2-7, with TRBD1 as a possible D gene (6 bases). In germline, CDR1 is LGHNA, CDR2 YSLEER. The germline V and J ends were trimmed by 4 bases and 4 bases, with 11 bases remaining between them. This CDR3 has 13 amino acids. The chain's CDR3 is CASSPGTYYEQYF. CDR3 sequence (DNA): TGCGCCAGCAGCCCCGGGACATATTACGAGCAGTACTTC.

V is TRBV7-6 and J is TRBJ1-5; 10 nucleotides match TRBD1. This CDR3 is 22 amino acids long. Germline CDR1 reads SGHVS; CDR2 reads FNYEAQ. V lost 5 bases to trimming and J lost 0 bases; unmatched junction nucleotides: 22. CDR3 loop: CASSTRRRGIRDRGYSNQPQHF. The CDR3 nucleotides are TGTGCCAGCAGCACAAGACGGAGGGGTATCCGGGACAGGGGTTATAGCAATCAGCCCCAGCATTTT.

The chain couples TRBV27 to TRBJ2-3, with 9 bases fitting TRBD1. Trimming took 4 bases from V and 3 from J; bases not matched to a gene: 5. CDR3 length: 15 amino acids. Per germline, CDR1 MNHEY and CDR2 SMNVEV (reference sequence). CDR3 coding DNA: TGTGCCAGCAGTTACGGACAGGGGATGACAGATACGCAGTATTTT. It codes for CASSYGQGMTDTQYF.

The rearrangement joins TRBV5-1 to TRBJ1-2, with D possibly being TRBD1 (5 bases). Deletions cut 0 bases from V and 8 bases from J, with 17 bases between. CDR3 length: 15 amino acids. CDR1 and CDR2 (germline): SGHRS, YFSETQ. Written as DNA, the CDR3 is TGCGCCAGCAGCTTGGTGGCAGGGACTTTGAGCGGCTACACCTTC. Amino acids: CASSLVAGTLSGYTF.

The chain employs TRBV6-5 and TRBJ2-5, with D tentatively TRBD2 (5 bases). There are 14 residues in the CDR3. The germline V gene encodes CDR1 MNHEY and CDR2 SVGAGI. V lost 3 bases to trimming and J lost 5 bases, with 13 bases between them. CDR3 loop: CASSYAGDRETQYF. Here the CDR3 DNA reads TGTGCCAGCAGTTATGCCGGGGATAGGGAGACCCAGTACTTC.

The CDR3 is CASALASARETQYF. For the CDR3, the DNA is TGTGCCAGCGCCTTAGCTTCAGCGCGTGAGACCCAGTACTTC. The rearrangement uses TRBV7-9 and TRBJ2-5; the D is unclear. Looked up from germline, CDR1 is SEHNR and CDR2 is FQNEAQ (reference sequence). This CDR3 has 14 residues. V dropped 8 bases and J dropped 5 bases, with 18 bases sitting between them. Full variable domain (rest looked up from reference TRBV7-9 and TRBJ2-5): DTGVSQNPRHKITKRGQNVTFRCDPISEHNRLYWYRQTLGQGPEFLTYFQNEAQLEKSRLLSDRFSAERPKGSFSTLEIQRTEQGDSAMYLCASALASARETQYFGPGTRLLVL.

The chain is built from TRBV5-1 and TRBJ2-6; a possible D gene is TRBD2 (6 bases). From germline, CDR1 is SGHRS and CDR2 YFSETQ. This CDR3 contains 15 residues. Between the trimmed V and J ends, which lost 6 bases and 0 bases, there was a span of 10 bases. The DNA of the CDR3 is TGCGCCAGCATGGAGGGGAGCTCTGGGGCCAACGTCCTGACTTTC. It translates to CASMEGSSGANVLTF.

The chain joins TRBV15 to TRBJ2-1; 10 bases match TRBD2. Looked up from germline, CDR1 is LNHNV and CDR2 is YYDKDF (reference sequence). V trimming: 0 bases; J trimming: 12 bases; junction bases outside the gene matches: 8. The CDR3 has 15 amino acids. The CDR3, as DNA: TGTGCCACCAGCAGAGACCGATTTAGCGGGGGGCGGCAGTTCTTC. Its translation is CATSRDRFSGGRQFF.

The rearrangement links TRBV5-1 to TRBJ2-5; TRBD1 aligns across 10 bases. Germline V gives CDR1 SGHRS, CDR2 YFSETQ. The CDR3 sequence is 15 residues long. J gave up 4 bases and V 4 bases, and 7 bases lay outside the gene matches. The CDR3 nucleotides are TGCGCCAGCAGCCAGGGGACAGGGGTTGCAGAGACCCAGTACTTC. It is translated as CASSQGTGVAETQYF.

The chain links TRBV28 to TRBJ2-7; no firm D call. The V end was cut by 3 bases, the J end by 2 bases, with 17 bases between. The CDR3 loop spans 16 amino acids. In germline, CDR1 is MDHEN, CDR2 SYDVKM. The DNA for the CDR3 is TGTGCCAGCAGTTTTCCTCCAAGAGTAAGAACCTACGAGCAGTACTTC. This translates into CASSFPPRVRTYEQYF.

The chain couples TRBV19 to TRBJ2-1; 11 positions agree with TRBD2. The CDR3 loop spans 15 amino acids. Germline V gene lookup returns CDR1 LNHDA and CDR2 SQIVND (reference sequence). The V gene end was trimmed by 3 bases and the J gene end by 4 bases; junction bases not matched to a gene: 2. The CDR3 nucleotides are TGTGCCAGTAGTATTCGACTAGCGGGATACAATGAGCAGTTCTTC. It specifies CASSIRLAGYNEQFF. Full variable domain (missing parts from reference TRBV19 and TRBJ2-1): DGGITQSPKYLFRKEGQNVTLSCEQNLNHDAMYWYRQDPGQGLRLIYYSQIVNDFQKGDIAEGYSVSREKKESFPLTVTSAQKNPTAFYLCASSIRLAGYNEQFFGPGTRLTVL.

This sequence joins TRBV7-9 and TRBJ2-1; 8 bases fit TRBD1. V trimming: 8 bases; J trimming: 4 bases; junction bases outside the gene matches: 13. This CDR3 spans 16 amino acids. The germline CDR1 and CDR2 sequences are SEHNR and FQNEAQ (reference sequence). CDR3 bases: TGTGCCAGCGATTGGGGGACAGGTACCGTTTACAATGAGCAGTTCTTC. As protein: CASDWGTGTVYNEQFF.

The CDR3 DNA reads as TGTGCCAGCAACGTCCGGGACAGGGAATGGGACATTCAGTACTTC. Protein product: CASNVRDREWDIQYF. This rearrangement joins TRBV5-6 to TRBJ2-4; 9 bases are shared with TRBD1. Germline trimming cut 6 bases from V and 8 bases from J; bases unmatched to any gene: 12. CDR1 and CDR2 from the germline V gene are SGHDT and YYEEEE. The CDR3 length is 15 residues.

The table lists this clone with a few counts. The rearrangement joins TRBV28 to TRBJ2-4; no definite D call. The V end lost 4 bases, the J end lost 0 bases, and 7 bases lay between the germline ends. The CDR3 runs to 14 residues. Per the germline V gene, CDR1 is MDHEN and CDR2 is SYDVKM. The DNA of the CDR3 is TGTGCCAGCAGTTCGGGTCTAGCCAAAAACATTCAGTACTTC. As protein: CASSSGLAKNIQYF.

This chain connects TRBV18 to TRBJ1-2, with D hard to call. There are 15 residues in the CDR3. Germline CDR1 reads KGHSH; CDR2 reads LQKENI. Trimming removed 5 bases at V and 6 bases at J, with 19 bases between. The CDR3: CASSSGGVFPDGYTF. In DNA form, the CDR3 reads TGTGCCAGCTCATCGGGCGGGGTCTTCCCGGATGGCTACACCTTC. The entire variable domain, with the rest obtained from reference TRBV18 and TRBJ1-2, is as follows: NAGVMQNPRHLVRRRGQEARLRCSPMKGHSHVYWYRQLPEEGLKFMVYLQKENIIDESGMPKERFSAEFPKEGPSILRIQQVVRGDSAAYFCASSSGGVFPDGYTFGSGTRLTVV.

The J gene is TRBJ2-5, the V gene TRBV5-6, with a tentative D call TRBD1 (5 bases). The V gene's germline CDR1 is SGHDT and CDR2 YYEEEE. The V and J ends lost 3 bases and 7 bases respectively, with 10 bases between them. CDR3 length: 12 amino acids. CDR3 residues: CASSSNTGTQYF. The DNA for the CDR3 is TGTGCCAGCAGCTCGAACACAGGGACCCAGTACTTC.

The chain employs TRBV19 and TRBJ2-2, with 9 bases aligning to TRBD1. The CDR3 is made up of 16 amino acids. Germline V CDR1 and CDR2: LNHDA, SQIVND (reference sequence). J was trimmed by 4 bases and V by 7 bases; bases with no gene match: 10. The CDR3 DNA is TGTGCCAGTACCTCTCGGACAGGGGCGAGCACCGGGGAGCTGTTTTTT. It is translated as CASTSRTGASTGELFF.

CDR3 sequence reads: CASSLTRGGTEAFF. The CDR3 DNA is TGTGCCAGCAGCTTAACGCGGGGGGGAACTGAAGCTTTCTTT. The gene calls are TRBV7-3 and TRBJ1-1; D is perhaps TRBD1 (5 bases). V shed 0 bases and J shed 5 bases, with 10 bases lying between them. The CDR3 spans 14 residues. Germline CDR1 reads SGHTA; CDR2 reads FQGTGA.

V and J are TRBV5-1 and TRBJ2-1; tentatively, D is TRBD2 (5 bases). Trimming pared 0 bases from V and 8 bases from J, leaving 6 bases between. The CDR3 contains 12 residues. Germline lookup yields CDR1 SGHRS and CDR2 YFSETQ. In nucleotides, the CDR3 is TGCGCCAGCAGCTTGGGTAGCGATGAGCAGTTCTTC. Its translation: CASSLGSDEQFF.

With respect to this clone: The same CDR3 is also encoded by other DNA sequences in this sample. V is TRBV5-1 and J is TRBJ2-1, with 14 positions matching TRBD2. Losses at the gene ends were 0 bases for V and 4 bases for J; bases not matched to a gene: 6. The V gene's germline CDR1 is SGHRS and CDR2 YFSETQ. The CDR3 has 18 residues. For the CDR3, the DNA is TGCGCCAGCAGCTTGGGGACTAGCGGGAGGTCATTGTACAATGAGCAGTTCTTC. Translated, it gives CASSLGTSGRSLYNEQFF.

The chain carries TRBV5-1 and TRBJ2-2; the match to TRBD1 covers 8 bases. The germline gives CDR1 SGHRS, CDR2 YFSETQ. Trimming cost V 5 bases and J 1 base; bases outside gene matches: 7. CDR3 length equals 16 residues. CDR3 amino acids: CASRPPGQVNTGELFF. DNA of the CDR3: TGCGCCAGCAGACCCCCGGGACAGGTGAACACCGGGGAGCTGTTTTTT.

V usage is TRBV5-4 and J usage is TRBJ1-1; weak D call: TRBD1 (5 bases). V dropped 2 bases and J dropped 11 bases, with 16 bases sitting between them. The CDR3 extends over 13 amino acids. CDR1 is SGHNT and CDR2 is YYREEE in the germline V gene (reference sequence). The CDR3 bases are TGTGCCAGCAGCTTCCCTAGGGGCTTCGGCGCTTTCTTT. This codes for CASSFPRGFGAFF. Variable domain in full (rest from reference TRBV5-4 and TRBJ1-1): ETGVTQSPTHLIKTRGQQVTLRCSSQSGHNTVSWYQQALGQGPQFIFQYYREEENGRGNFPPRFSGLQFPNYSSELNVNALELDDSALYLCASSFPRGFGAFFGQGTRLTVV.

A note on this clone: Other DNA sequences in the sample encode the same CDR3. The genes are TRBV29-1 and TRBJ2-1, with TRBD1 matching 7 bases. CDR1 and CDR2 (germline): SQVTM, ANQGSEA. The CDR3 runs to 13 residues. Trimming cost V 6 bases and J 3 bases; bases outside gene matches: 5. In DNA, the CDR3 is TGCAGCGTCCCCGGGACAGACTACAATGAGCAGTTCTTC. It encodes CSVPGTDYNEQFF.

This clone has a handful of counts. The rearrangement joins TRBV25-1 to TRBJ2-1; no reliable D call. This CDR3 comprises 16 residues. Germline lookup yields CDR1 MGHDK and CDR2 SYGVNS. V lost 4 bases and J 0 bases, leaving 13 bases between the germline ends. The CDR3 bases are TGTGCCAGCAGTGCGCCCCCCCCTAGCTCCTACAATGAGCAGTTCTTC. Amino acids: CASSAPPPSSYNEQFF.

The CDR3 here is CASSLGGLNQPQHF. CDR3 coding DNA: TGTGCCAGCAGCTTAGGCGGGCTCAATCAGCCCCAGCATTTT. V is TRBV7-6 and J is TRBJ1-5; the D is unclear. Between the trimmed V and J ends, which lost 1 base and 3 bases, there was a span of 7 bases. Germline V gene data show CDR1 as SGHVS and CDR2 as FNYEAQ. This CDR3 is 14 amino acids long. Together with reference TRBV7-6 and TRBJ1-5, the CDR3 gives the full variable domain: GAGVSQSPRYKVTKRGQDVALRCDPISGHVSLYWYRQALGQGPEFLTYFNYEAQQDKSGLPNDRFSAERPEGSISTLTIQRTEQRDSAMYRCASSLGGLNQPQHFGDGTRLSIL.